A single sample is the source of the 31 T cell receptor beta chains below, sequenced in a study of shared clonotypes between healthy human individuals. The table came from immunoSEQ multiplex PCR; TCRdb's copy has only in-frame clones and leaves some out. The sample consists of around 2,000,000 clones, roughly 95% of them appearing once. CD8 cells regarded as naive lacked CD45RO, were positively chosen for CCR7, and omitted terminally differentiated effector memory CD45RA+ cells. The sample comprised naive CD8+ T cells sorted from blood. Every receptor here comes from a man in his late teens or twenties in good health.

V and J are TRBV5-6 and TRBJ2-7; a weak D match, TRBD2 (6 bases). V was shortened by 0 bases and J by 1 base, with 14 bases between the two germline ends. Germline CDR1 and CDR2: SGHDT and YYEEEE. The CDR3 sequence is 16 residues long. The CDR3 is CASSLATGEQSYEQYF. CDR3 sequence (DNA): TGTGCCAGCAGCTTGGCTACGGGGGAACAGTCCTACGAGCAGTACTTC.

This clone was seen once. The chain combines TRBV10-1 with TRBJ2-1, with a tentative D call TRBD2 (7 bases). The CDR3 runs 14 residues. V shed 3 bases and J shed 6 bases, with 12 bases lying between them. Germline V gene data show CDR1 as WNHNN and CDR2 as SYGVQD (reference sequence). CDR3 amino acids: CASSDGGPGNEQFF. The CDR3 bases are TGCGCCAGCAGTGACGGGGGGCCGGGCAATGAGCAGTTCTTC.

The chain carries TRBV5-6 and TRBJ2-7, with D hard to call. Germline V gene sequence: CDR1 SGHDT, CDR2 YYEEEE. CDR3 length equals 12 residues. V lost 4 bases to trimming and J lost 7 bases, with 12 bases between them. CDR3 sequence reads: CASSPKFREQYF. The CDR3 DNA is TGTGCCAGCAGCCCGAAATTCAGGGAGCAGTACTTC. Combining the CDR3 with reference TRBV5-6 and TRBJ2-7 gives the whole variable domain DAGVTQSPTHLIKTRGQQVTLRCSPKSGHDTVSWYQQALGQGPQFIFQYYEEEERQRGNFPDRFSGHQFPNYSSELNVNALLLGDSALYLCASSPKFREQYFGPGTRLTVT.

The gene calls are TRBV5-4 and TRBJ2-7; D remains ambiguous. Trimming removed 3 bases at V and 0 bases at J, with 10 bases between. The CDR3 loop spans 14 amino acids. Looked up from germline, CDR1 is SGHNT and CDR2 is YYREEE (reference sequence). The CDR3 nucleotides read TGTGCCAGCAGCTACTACGGCGGCTCCTACGAGCAGTACTTC. Its translation is CASSYYGGSYEQYF. The full variable domain, completed using reference TRBV5-4 and TRBJ2-7, is ETGVTQSPTHLIKTRGQQVTLRCSSQSGHNTVSWYQQALGQGPQFIFQYYREEENGRGNFPPRFSGLQFPNYSSELNVNALELDDSALYLCASSYYGGSYEQYFGPGTRLTVT.

This clone has only a few counts. The genes are TRBV19 and TRBJ1-5; 7 positions agree with TRBD1. Germline V gene data show CDR1 as LNHDA and CDR2 as SQIVND (reference sequence). V was clipped by 3 bases and J by 3 bases; unmatched bases: 5. The CDR3 is made up of 15 amino acids. CDR3 coding DNA: TGTGCCAGTAGTATGGCCGGGACAGTCAATCAGCCCCAGCATTTT. Protein sequence: CASSMAGTVNQPQHF.

The CDR3 DNA sequence: TGTGCCAGTAGTAAATACAGGGATTCACCCCTCCACTTT. It yields the protein CASSKYRDSPLHF. The chain combines TRBV19 with TRBJ1-6, with a possible D match to TRBD1 (6 bases). V was cut by 4 bases and J by 8 bases, with 9 bases left in between. The CDR3 length is 13 residues. Looked up from germline, CDR1 is LNHDA and CDR2 is SQIVND (reference sequence).

This clone was detected only once. The gene calls are TRBV7-8 and TRBJ2-1, with D unclear. Germline V gene data show CDR1 as SGHVS and CDR2 as FQNEAQ. This CDR3 contains 11 residues. The V end lost 2 bases, the J end lost 10 bases, and 6 bases lay between the germline ends. The CDR3 DNA reads TGTGCCAGCAGCTTAACCCCCGAGCAGTTCTTC. Its protein product is CASSLTPEQFF.

The V and J genes are TRBV4-1 and TRBJ2-5; D unclear. CDR1 and CDR2 (germline): MGHRA, YSYEKL. The germline V and J ends were trimmed by 0 bases and 5 bases, with 22 bases remaining between them. The CDR3 contains 18 residues. Here the CDR3 reads CASSQEEMSSLLYETQYF. The CDR3 region has the DNA TGCGCCAGCAGCCAAGAAGAAATGTCGTCCCTACTGTATGAGACCCAGTACTTC.

This chain's CDR3 is CASSRDSTYTF. The CDR3 DNA sequence: TGTGCCAGCTCACGGGACAGCACCTACACCTTC. This chain connects TRBV18 to TRBJ1-2, with TRBD1 identical over 7 bases. The ends lost 4 bases at V and 10 bases at J; junction bases unmatched: 3. This CDR3 has 11 amino acids. Germline V CDR1 and CDR2: KGHSH, LQKENI.

The genes are TRBV7-9 and TRBJ2-1, with 10 positions matching TRBD2. V trimming: 5 bases; J trimming: 4 bases; junction bases outside the gene matches: 8. Germline V gene lookup returns CDR1 SEHNR and CDR2 FQNEAQ (reference sequence). This CDR3 contains 16 residues. The CDR3 region has the DNA TGTGCCAGCAGCCCACTAGCGGGGAGCTTATACAATGAGCAGTTCTTC. Protein: CASSPLAGSLYNEQFF.

The rearrangement joins TRBV5-1 to TRBJ2-1, with TRBD1 as a possible D gene (5 bases). Trimming took 4 bases from V and 2 from J, leaving 22 bases between them. CDR1 is SGHRS and CDR2 is YFSETQ in the germline V gene. The CDR3 consists of 18 residues. The DNA for the CDR3 is TGCGCCAGCAGCCCTCCTCGCGTGGGGTTCAGGGCCTACAATGAGCAGTTCTTC. Amino acid sequence: CASSPPRVGFRAYNEQFF. Full variable domain (remainder filled in from reference TRBV5-1 and TRBJ2-1): KAGVTQTPRYLIKTRGQQVTLSCSPISGHRSVSWYQQTPGQGLQFLFEYFSETQRNKGNFPGRFSGRQFSNSRSEMNVSTLELGDSALYLCASSPPRVGFRAYNEQFFGPGTRLTVL.

Notes on this clone: Different DNA sequences within this sample yield the same CDR3. The chain combines TRBV7-9 with TRBJ1-1; D may be TRBD1 (5 bases). Germline-derived CDR1 and CDR2 are SEHNR and FQNEAQ (reference sequence). The CDR3 extends over 13 amino acids. The ends were cut back, 3 bases at V and 4 bases at J, with 9 bases in the middle. The CDR3: CASSLGLGTEAFF. Written as DNA, the CDR3 is TGTGCCAGCAGCTTGGGGCTTGGCACTGAAGCTTTCTTT.

J is TRBJ2-7 and V is TRBV13; the match to TRBD2 covers 11 bases. The CDR3 runs 16 residues. The germline V gene has CDR1 PRHDT and CDR2 FYEKMQ (reference sequence). Trimming at V came to 1 base and at J to 2 bases, leaving 4 bases not matched to a gene. For the CDR3, the DNA is TGTGCCAGCAGCTTAGAGACTAGCGGGATTCCCTACGAGCAGTACTTC. As protein: CASSLETSGIPYEQYF.

The chain joins TRBV5-6 to TRBJ2-5; D is unclear. Trimming took 1 base from V and 2 from J, leaving 6 bases between them. Germline CDR1 and CDR2: SGHDT and YYEEEE. The CDR3 contains 13 residues. The CDR3 here is CASSLTDQETQYF. In DNA, the CDR3 is TGTGCCAGCAGCTTGACAGATCAAGAGACCCAGTACTTC.

The CDR3 region is CASSQDVGTALTEAFF. The DNA of the CDR3 is TGTGCCAGCAGCCAAGATGTAGGGACAGCCTTAACTGAAGCTTTCTTT. The chain uses TRBV14 and TRBJ1-1; 7 bases match TRBD1. The V gene's germline CDR1 is SGHDN and CDR2 FVKESK. The CDR3 is 16 residues long. The ends lost 0 bases at V and 5 bases at J; junction bases unmatched: 9.

The chain links TRBV5-5 to TRBJ2-7, with 8 bases fitting TRBD2. Germline CDR1 reads SGHKS; CDR2 reads YYEKEE (reference sequence). The junction had 3 bases not matched to a gene; V was cut back by 1 base and J by 0 bases. The CDR3 is 15 residues long. The CDR3 reads CASSLRGLGSYEQYF. The DNA for the CDR3 is TGTGCCAGCAGCTTGAGGGGACTAGGCTCCTACGAGCAGTACTTC.

The V call is TRBV9, the J call TRBJ2-7; a weak D match, TRBD2 (6 bases). V lost 4 bases to trimming and J lost 0 bases, with 11 bases between them. CDR1 is SGDLS, CDR2 YYNGEE, per germline. The CDR3 runs to 14 residues. This chain's CDR3 is CASSPAGRSYEQYF. Written as DNA, the CDR3 is TGTGCCAGCAGCCCAGCGGGCCGCTCCTACGAGCAGTACTTC.

This clone was counted a single time. The chain combines TRBV6-4 with TRBJ2-7, with D unclear. V shed 2 bases and J shed 3 bases, with 8 bases lying between them. The CDR3 extends over 13 amino acids. Per germline, CDR1 MRHNA and CDR2 SNTAGT. CDR3: CASSDSTIYEQYF. In DNA, the CDR3 is TGTGCCAGCAGTGACAGTACGATCTACGAGCAGTACTTC.

The V call is TRBV29-1, the J call TRBJ2-4; D perhaps matches TRBD2 (5 bases). Trimming removed 0 bases from V and 4 bases from J, with 10 bases in between. The CDR3 length is 14 residues. In germline, CDR1 is SQVTM, CDR2 ANQGSEA. DNA for the CDR3: TGCAGCGTTGAAGACCCGAGCGGTAAAAACATTCAGTACTTC. The encoded protein is CSVEDPSGKNIQYF.

The rearrangement uses TRBV10-1 and TRBJ2-7; D is unclear. CDR3 length: 15 amino acids. The germline CDR1 and CDR2 sequences are WNHNN and SYGVQD (reference sequence). V was trimmed by 4 bases and J by 4 bases, leaving 17 bases between them. DNA for the CDR3: TGCGCCAGCAGTGCCTCAAAGTCTGGCAAGTACGAGCAGTACTTC. It codes for CASSASKSGKYEQYF.

The gene calls are TRBV5-4 and TRBJ2-2; 10 nucleotides align to TRBD2. Unmatched junction bases numbered 10, after V lost 4 bases and J lost 4 bases. Per germline, CDR1 SGHNT and CDR2 YYREEE (reference sequence). This CDR3 comprises 17 residues. CDR3 sequence reads: CASSAISGGSGTGELFF. CDR3 sequence (DNA): TGTGCCAGCAGCGCCATTAGCGGGGGGAGTGGCACCGGGGAGCTGTTTTTT.

This clone appeared a single time. The rearrangement links TRBV27 to TRBJ2-7; D perhaps matches TRBD2 (6 bases). TRBJ2-5 explains the end of the DNA better; the J call may be wrong. Germline V gene sequence: CDR1 MNHEY, CDR2 SMNVEV (reference sequence). The CDR3 is made up of 15 amino acids. The CDR3: CASSLEGSKGETQYF. The DNA of the CDR3 is TGTGCCAGCAGTTTGGAGGGGTCCAAGGGAGAGACCCAGTACTTC.

This chain joins TRBV2 and TRBJ2-7; D remains unclear. This CDR3 contains 13 residues. Germline values: CDR1 SNHLY, CDR2 FYNNEI. V dropped 3 bases and J dropped 3 bases, with 9 bases sitting between them. In DNA, the CDR3 is TGTGCCAGCAGTGACCCAGGCGTCTACGAGCAGTACTTC. Protein product: CASSDPGVYEQYF.

The chain links TRBV30 to TRBJ1-1; no clear D gene. V gave up 0 bases and J gave up 7 bases, with 3 bases separating them. Germline V gives CDR1 GTSNPN, CDR2 SVGIG (reference sequence). The CDR3 is 10 residues long. CDR3 DNA sequence: TGTGCCTGGAGTGTAATTGAAGCTTTCTTT. Its protein product is CAWSVIEAFF.

V is TRBV7-6 and J is TRBJ2-3, with D perhaps given as TRBD1 or TRBD2 (6 bases each). CDR3 length equals 14 residues. The V gene's germline CDR1 is SGHVS and CDR2 FNYEAQ. The ends were cut back, 2 bases at V and 5 bases at J, with 11 bases in the middle. Written as DNA, the CDR3 is TGTGCCAGCAGCTTAACGGGGGCTGGAGATACGCAGTATTTT. Amino acid sequence: CASSLTGAGDTQYF.

The gene calls are TRBV30 and TRBJ1-2, with 10 bases aligning to TRBD1. CDR1 GTSNPN and CDR2 SVGIG come from the germline V gene (reference sequence). After removal of 2 bases from V and 8 bases from J, the junction contained 5 bases not matched to a gene. CDR3 size: 13 residues. The CDR3 region has the DNA TGTGCCTGGAGTCACGGACAGGGGGACGGCTACACCTTC. It translates to CAWSHGQGDGYTF.

The chain couples TRBV4-3 to TRBJ2-2; 8 nucleotides line up with TRBD1. Germline V CDR1 and CDR2: LGHNA, YSLEER. The CDR3 has 16 residues. J was trimmed by 6 bases and V by 0 bases; bases with no gene match: 6. CDR3 sequence: CASSQEPDRVAGELFF. CDR3 coding DNA: TGCGCCAGCAGCCAAGAGCCGGACAGGGTGGCCGGGGAGCTGTTTTTT.

This rearrangement joins TRBV5-4 to TRBJ1-5; D not resolved. Germline CDR1 is SGHNT and CDR2 is YYREEE (reference sequence). Trimming shortened V by 0 bases and J by 5 bases, and 18 bases separated the two germline ends. The CDR3 covers 17 residues. CDR3 amino acids: CASSLAGLSRKDQPQHF. The CDR3 bases are TGTGCCAGCAGCTTGGCCGGATTGTCCAGGAAAGATCAGCCCCAGCATTTT.

A single count supports this clone. The rearrangement joins TRBV27 to TRBJ2-7, with TRBD1 matching over 9 bases. In germline, CDR1 is MNHEY, CDR2 SMNVEV (reference sequence). The junction had 6 bases not matched to a gene; V was cut back by 5 bases and J by 4 bases. The length of the CDR3 is 14 residues. In nucleotides, the CDR3 is TGTGCCAGCAGTGAGGGACAGGGTGTATACGAGCAGTACTTC. Translation: CASSEGQGVYEQYF.

The table lists this clone with a count of one. The chain recombines TRBV5-6 with TRBJ2-1; TRBD2 matches 9 bases. The V gene end was trimmed by 2 bases and the J gene end by 2 bases; junction bases not matched to a gene: 2. Germline lookup yields CDR1 SGHDT and CDR2 YYEEEE. This CDR3 comprises 15 residues. The CDR3 region has the DNA TGTGCCAGCAGCTTAGGCGGGGGGGCCTACAATGAGCAGTTCTTC. Translated: CASSLGGGAYNEQFF.

V gene TRBV29-1 combines with J gene TRBJ2-1, with 7 bases that match TRBD2. The V segment lost 4 bases and the J segment 7 bases; nucleotides outside the gene matches: 16. Germline assignment: CDR1 SQVTM and CDR2 ANQGSEA. This CDR3 is 16 amino acids long. CDR3 nucleotide sequence: TGCAGCGTTGGATTGGTCGGAGCGGGCGGGGGAAATGAGCAGTTCTTC. This sequence encodes CSVGLVGAGGGNEQFF.